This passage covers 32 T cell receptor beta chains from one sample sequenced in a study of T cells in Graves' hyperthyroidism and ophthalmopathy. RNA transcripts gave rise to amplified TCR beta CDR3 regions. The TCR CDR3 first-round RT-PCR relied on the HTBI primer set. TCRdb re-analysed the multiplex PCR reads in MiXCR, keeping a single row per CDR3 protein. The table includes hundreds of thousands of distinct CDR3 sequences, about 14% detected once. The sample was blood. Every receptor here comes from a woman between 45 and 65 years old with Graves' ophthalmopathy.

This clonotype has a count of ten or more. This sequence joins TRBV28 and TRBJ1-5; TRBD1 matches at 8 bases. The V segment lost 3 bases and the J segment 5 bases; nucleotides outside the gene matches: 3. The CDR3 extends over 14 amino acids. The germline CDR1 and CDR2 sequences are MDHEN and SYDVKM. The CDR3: CASSLDREDQPQHF. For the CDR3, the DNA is TGTGCCAGCAGTTTGGACAGGGAGGATCAGCCCCAGCATTTT.

CDR3 region: CASSRPGPNQPQHF. Written as DNA, the CDR3 is TGTGCCAGTAGTAGGCCAGGGCCCAATCAGCCCCAGCATTTT. J is TRBJ1-5 and V is TRBV19; D is possibly TRBD1 (5 bases). The CDR3 contains 14 residues. Between the trimmed V and J ends, which lost 4 bases and 3 bases, there was a span of 10 bases. Per germline, CDR1 LNHDA and CDR2 SQIVND (reference sequence).

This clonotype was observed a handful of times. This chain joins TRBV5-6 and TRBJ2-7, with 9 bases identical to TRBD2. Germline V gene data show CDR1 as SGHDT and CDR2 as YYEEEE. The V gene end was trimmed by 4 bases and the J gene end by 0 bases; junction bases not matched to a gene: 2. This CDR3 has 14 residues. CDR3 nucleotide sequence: TGTGCCAGCAGCGGGACTAGCATCTCCTACGAGCAGTACTTC. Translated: CASSGTSISYEQYF.

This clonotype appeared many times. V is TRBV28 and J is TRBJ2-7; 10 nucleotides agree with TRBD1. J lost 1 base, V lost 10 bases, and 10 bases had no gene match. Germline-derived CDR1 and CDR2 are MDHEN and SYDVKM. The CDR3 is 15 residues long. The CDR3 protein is CAIDTGQGGSYEQYF. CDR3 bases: TGTGCCATCGATACTGGACAGGGGGGTTCCTACGAGCAGTACTTC.

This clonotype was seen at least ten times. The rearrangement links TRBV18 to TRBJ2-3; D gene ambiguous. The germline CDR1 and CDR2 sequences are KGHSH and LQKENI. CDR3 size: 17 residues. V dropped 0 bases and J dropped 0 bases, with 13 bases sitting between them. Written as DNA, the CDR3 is TGTGCCAGCTCACCACCAGCCTCACTCCCTAGCACAGATACGCAGTATTTT. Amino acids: CASSPPASLPSTDTQYF.

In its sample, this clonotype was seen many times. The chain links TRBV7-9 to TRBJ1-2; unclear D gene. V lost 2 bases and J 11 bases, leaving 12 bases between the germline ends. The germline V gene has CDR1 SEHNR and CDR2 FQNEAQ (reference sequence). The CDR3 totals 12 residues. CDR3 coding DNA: TGTGCCAGCAGCTTAATTAGTACGGGGTACACCTTC. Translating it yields CASSLISTGYTF. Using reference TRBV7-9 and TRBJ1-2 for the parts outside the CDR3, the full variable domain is DTGVSQNPRHKITKRGQNVTFRCDPISEHNRLYWYRQTLGQGPEFLTYFQNEAQLEKSRLLSDRFSAERPKGSFSTLEIQRTEQGDSAMYLCASSLISTGYTFGSGTRLTVV.

CDR3 sequence: CASRTVADTIYF. Here the CDR3 DNA reads TGTGCCAGCAGAACGGTGGCGGACACCATATATTTT. The chain employs TRBV12-3 or TRBV12-4 and TRBJ1-3, with D unclear. The CDR3 totals 12 residues. Trimming shortened V by 6 bases and J by 8 bases, and 11 bases separated the two germline ends.

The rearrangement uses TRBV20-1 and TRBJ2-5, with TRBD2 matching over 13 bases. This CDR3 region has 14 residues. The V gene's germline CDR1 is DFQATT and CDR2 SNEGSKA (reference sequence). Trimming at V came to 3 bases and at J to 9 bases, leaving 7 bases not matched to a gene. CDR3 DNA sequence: TGCAGTGCTAGTGCACTAGCGGGAGGGGGGGCCCAGTACTTC. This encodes CSASALAGGGAQYF.

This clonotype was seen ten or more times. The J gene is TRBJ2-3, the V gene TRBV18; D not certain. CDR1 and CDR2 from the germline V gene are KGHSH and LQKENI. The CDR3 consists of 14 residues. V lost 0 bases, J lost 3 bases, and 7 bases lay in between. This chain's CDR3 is CASSPPMRTDTQYF. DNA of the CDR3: TGTGCCAGCTCACCACCGATGAGGACAGATACGCAGTATTTT.

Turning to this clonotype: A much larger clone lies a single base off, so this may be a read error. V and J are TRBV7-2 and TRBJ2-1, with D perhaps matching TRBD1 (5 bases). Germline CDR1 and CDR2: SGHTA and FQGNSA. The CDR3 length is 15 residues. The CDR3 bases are TGTGCCAGCAGCTCCGGAAGGGGCAGCTACGATGAGCAGTTCTTC. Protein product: CASSSGRGSYDEQFF. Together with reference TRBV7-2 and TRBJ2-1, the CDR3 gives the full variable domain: GAGVSQSPSNKVTEKGKDVELRCDPISGHTALYWYRQSLGQGLEFLIYFQGNSAPDKSGLPSDRFSAERTGGSVSTLTIQRTQQEDSAVYLCASSSGRGSYDEQFFGPGTRLTVL.

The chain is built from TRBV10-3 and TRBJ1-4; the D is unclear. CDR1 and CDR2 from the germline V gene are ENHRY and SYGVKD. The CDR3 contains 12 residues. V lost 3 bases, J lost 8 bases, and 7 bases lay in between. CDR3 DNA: TGTGCCATCAGTGAAGGGAGGGAAAAACTGTTTTTT. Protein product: CAISEGREKLFF.

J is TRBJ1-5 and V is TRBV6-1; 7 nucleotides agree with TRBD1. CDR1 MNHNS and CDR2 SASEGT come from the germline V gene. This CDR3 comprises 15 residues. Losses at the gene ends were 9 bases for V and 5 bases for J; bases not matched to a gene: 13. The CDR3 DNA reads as TGTGCCAGAAGATTGAATCACAGGGGCCATCAGCCCCAGCATTTT. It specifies CARRLNHRGHQPQHF.

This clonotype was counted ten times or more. This CDR3 is CASTVRGRARRDYNEQFF. The CDR3 coding sequence is TGTGCCAGCACCGTGAGAGGACGGGCCAGAAGGGACTACAATGAGCAGTTCTTC. The rearrangement joins TRBV27 to TRBJ2-1; D gene uncertain. Looked up from germline, CDR1 is MNHEY and CDR2 is SMNVEV (reference sequence). The length of the CDR3 is 18 residues. V lost 7 bases and J 3 bases, leaving 25 bases between the germline ends.

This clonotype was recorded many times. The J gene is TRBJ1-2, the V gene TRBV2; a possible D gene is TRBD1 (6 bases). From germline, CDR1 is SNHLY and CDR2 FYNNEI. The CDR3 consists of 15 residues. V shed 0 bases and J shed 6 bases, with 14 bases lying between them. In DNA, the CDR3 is TGTGCCAGCAGTGAAGCGCCTGGACAGTTTAATGGCTACACCTTC. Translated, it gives CASSEAPGQFNGYTF.

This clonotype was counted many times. The DNA of the CDR3 is TGTGCCAGCAGCTTAGTGGCTAGCGGTGACTCCTACGAGCAGTACTTC. Translating it yields CASSLVASGDSYEQYF. The V and J genes are TRBV11-1 and TRBJ2-7; TRBD2 matches 7 bases. V shed 1 base, J shed 0 bases, and the junction held 6 bases outside the gene matches. The CDR3 has 16 amino acids. The germline CDR1 and CDR2 sequences are SGHAT and FQDESV (reference sequence).

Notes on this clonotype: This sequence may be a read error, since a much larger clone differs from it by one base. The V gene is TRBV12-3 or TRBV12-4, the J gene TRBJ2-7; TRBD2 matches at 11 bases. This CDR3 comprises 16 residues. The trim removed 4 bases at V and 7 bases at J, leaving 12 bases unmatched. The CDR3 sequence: CASSSYSSGRFHEQYF. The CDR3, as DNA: TGTGCCAGCAGTTCGTATTCTAGCGGGAGGTTCCATGAGCAGTACTTC.

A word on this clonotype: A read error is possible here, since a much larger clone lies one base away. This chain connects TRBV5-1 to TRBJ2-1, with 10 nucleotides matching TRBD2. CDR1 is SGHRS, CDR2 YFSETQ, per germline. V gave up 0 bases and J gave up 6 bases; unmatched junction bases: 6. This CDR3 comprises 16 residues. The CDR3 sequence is CASSLGPQREGNEQFF. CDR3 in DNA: TGCGCCAGCAGCTTGGGGCCCCAGCGGGAGGGCAATGAGCAGTTCTTC.

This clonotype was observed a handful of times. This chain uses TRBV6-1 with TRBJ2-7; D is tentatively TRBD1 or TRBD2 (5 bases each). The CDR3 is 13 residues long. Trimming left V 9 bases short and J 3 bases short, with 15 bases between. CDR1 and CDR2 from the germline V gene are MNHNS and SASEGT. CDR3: CASMRGKFYEQYF. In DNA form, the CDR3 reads TGTGCCAGTATGAGGGGCAAGTTCTACGAGCAGTACTTC.

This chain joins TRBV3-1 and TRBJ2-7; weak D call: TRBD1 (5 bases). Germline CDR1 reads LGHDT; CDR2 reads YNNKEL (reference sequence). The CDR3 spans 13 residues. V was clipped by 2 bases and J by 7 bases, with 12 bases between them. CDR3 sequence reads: CASSQQGSGEQYF. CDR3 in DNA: TGTGCCAGCAGCCAACAGGGTTCCGGGGAGCAGTACTTC.

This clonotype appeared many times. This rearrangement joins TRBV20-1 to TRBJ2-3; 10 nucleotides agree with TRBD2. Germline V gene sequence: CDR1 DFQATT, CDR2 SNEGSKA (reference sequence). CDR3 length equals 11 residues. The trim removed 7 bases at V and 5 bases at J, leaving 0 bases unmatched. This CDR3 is CSVAGGDTQYF. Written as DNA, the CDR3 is TGCAGTGTAGCGGGAGGAGATACGCAGTATTTT.

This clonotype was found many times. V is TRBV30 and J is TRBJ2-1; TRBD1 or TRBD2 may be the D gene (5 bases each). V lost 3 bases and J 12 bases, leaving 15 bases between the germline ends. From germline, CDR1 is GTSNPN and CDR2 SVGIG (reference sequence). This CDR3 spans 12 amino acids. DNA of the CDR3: TGTGCCTGGAGAGGAGGTGTGACAGCGCAGTTCTTC. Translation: CAWRGGVTAQFF.

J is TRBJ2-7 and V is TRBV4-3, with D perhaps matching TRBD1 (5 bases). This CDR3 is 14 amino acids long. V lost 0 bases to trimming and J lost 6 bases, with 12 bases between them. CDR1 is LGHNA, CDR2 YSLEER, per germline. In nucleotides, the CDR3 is TGCGCCAGCAGCCAAGATTTCAGGGTCGGCGAGCAGTACTTC. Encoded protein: CASSQDFRVGEQYF.

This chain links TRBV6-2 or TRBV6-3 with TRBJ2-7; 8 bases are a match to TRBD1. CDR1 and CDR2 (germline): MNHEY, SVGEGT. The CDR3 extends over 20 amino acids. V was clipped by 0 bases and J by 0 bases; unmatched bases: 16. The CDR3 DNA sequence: TGTGCCAGCAGTTACTCTTCAGGGACAGGAACCTCTTTAAGCTCCTACGAGCAGTACTTC. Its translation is CASSYSSGTGTSLSSYEQYF.

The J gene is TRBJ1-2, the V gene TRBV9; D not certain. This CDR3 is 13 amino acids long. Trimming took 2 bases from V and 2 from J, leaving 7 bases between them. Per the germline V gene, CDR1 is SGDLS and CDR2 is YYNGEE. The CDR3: CASSVNTNYGYTF. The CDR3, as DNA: TGTGCCAGCAGCGTGAACACAAACTATGGCTACACCTTC.

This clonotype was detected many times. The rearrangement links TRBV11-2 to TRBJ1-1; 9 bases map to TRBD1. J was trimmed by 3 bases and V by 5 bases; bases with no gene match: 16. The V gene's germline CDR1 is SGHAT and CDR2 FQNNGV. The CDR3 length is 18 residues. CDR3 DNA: TGTGCCAGCAGCCGAGGACAGGGGAGATTCGGGGTACACACTGAAGCTTTCTTT. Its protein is CASSRGQGRFGVHTEAFF.

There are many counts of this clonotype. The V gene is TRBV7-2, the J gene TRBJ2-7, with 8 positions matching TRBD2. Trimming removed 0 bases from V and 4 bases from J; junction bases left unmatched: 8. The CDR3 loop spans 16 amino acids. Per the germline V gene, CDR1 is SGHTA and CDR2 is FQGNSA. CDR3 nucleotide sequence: TGTGCCAGCAGCTTAGCAAGAACTAGCGGCCCTTACGAGCAGTACTTC. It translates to CASSLARTSGPYEQYF.

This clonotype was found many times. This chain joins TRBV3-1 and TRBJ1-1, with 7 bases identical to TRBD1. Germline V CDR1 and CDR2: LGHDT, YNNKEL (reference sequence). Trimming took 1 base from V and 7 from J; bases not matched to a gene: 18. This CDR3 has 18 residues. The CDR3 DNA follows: TGTGCCAGCAGCCAAGTCATCCTATGGAAGACAGGGCTCAGTGAAGCTTTCTTT. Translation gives CASSQVILWKTGLSEAFF. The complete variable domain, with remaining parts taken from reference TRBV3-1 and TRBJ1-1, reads DTAVSQTPKYLVTQMGNDKSIKCEQNLGHDTMYWYKQDSKKFLKIMFSYNNKELIINETVPNRFSPKSPDKAHLNLHINSLELGDSAVYFCASSQVILWKTGLSEAFFGQGTRLTVV.

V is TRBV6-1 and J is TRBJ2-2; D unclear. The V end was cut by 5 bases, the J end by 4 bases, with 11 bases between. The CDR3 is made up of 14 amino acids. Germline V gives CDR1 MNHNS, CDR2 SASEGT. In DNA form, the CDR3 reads TGTGCCAGCAGTAGCGACTGGTCCACCGGGGAGCTGTTTTTT. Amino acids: CASSSDWSTGELFF.

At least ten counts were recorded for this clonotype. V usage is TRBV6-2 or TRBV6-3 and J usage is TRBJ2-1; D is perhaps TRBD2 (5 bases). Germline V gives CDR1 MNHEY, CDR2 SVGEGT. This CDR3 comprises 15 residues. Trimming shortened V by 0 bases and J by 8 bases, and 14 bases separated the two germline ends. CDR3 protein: CASSYSTLVRDEQFF. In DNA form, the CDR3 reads TGTGCCAGCAGTTACTCGACCCTCGTGAGGGATGAGCAGTTCTTC.

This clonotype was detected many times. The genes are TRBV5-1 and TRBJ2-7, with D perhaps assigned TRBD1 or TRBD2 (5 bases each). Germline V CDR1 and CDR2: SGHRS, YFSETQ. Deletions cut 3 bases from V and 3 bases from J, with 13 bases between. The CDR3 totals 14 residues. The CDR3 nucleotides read TGCGCCAGCAGCTGGGACGGAGGAAACTACGAGCAGTACTTC. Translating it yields CASSWDGGNYEQYF.

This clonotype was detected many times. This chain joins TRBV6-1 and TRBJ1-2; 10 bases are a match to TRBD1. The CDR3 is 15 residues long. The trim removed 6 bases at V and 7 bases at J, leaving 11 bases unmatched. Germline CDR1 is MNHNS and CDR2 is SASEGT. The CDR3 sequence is CASRGPGQGSSGYTF. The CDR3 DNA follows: TGTGCCAGCAGAGGCCCGGGACAGGGGAGCTCTGGCTACACCTTC.

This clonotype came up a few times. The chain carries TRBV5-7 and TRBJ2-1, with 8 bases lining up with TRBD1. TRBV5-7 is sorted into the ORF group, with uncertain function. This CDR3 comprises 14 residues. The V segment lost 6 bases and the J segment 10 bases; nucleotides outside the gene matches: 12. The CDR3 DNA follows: TGTGCCAGCACCCCGGGACAGGTCTCAGGGGAGCAGTTCTTC. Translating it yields CASTPGQVSGEQFF.